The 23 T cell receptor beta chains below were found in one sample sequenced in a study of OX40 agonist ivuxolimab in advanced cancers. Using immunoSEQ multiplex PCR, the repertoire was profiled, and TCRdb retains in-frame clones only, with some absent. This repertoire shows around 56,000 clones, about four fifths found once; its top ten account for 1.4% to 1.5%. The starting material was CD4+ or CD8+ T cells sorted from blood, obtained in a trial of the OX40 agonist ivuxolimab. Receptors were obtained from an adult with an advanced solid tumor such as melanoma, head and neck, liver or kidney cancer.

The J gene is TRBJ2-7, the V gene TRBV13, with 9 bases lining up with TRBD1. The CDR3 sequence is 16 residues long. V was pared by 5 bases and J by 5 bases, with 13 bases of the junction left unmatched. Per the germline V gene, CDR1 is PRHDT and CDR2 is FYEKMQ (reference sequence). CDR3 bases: TGTGCCAGCAGCCGGGGACAGGGTTCCACAGCCAACGAGCAGTACTTC. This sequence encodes CASSRGQGSTANEQYF. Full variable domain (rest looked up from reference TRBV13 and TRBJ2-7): AAGVIQSPRHLIKEKRETATLKCYPIPRHDTVYWYQQGPGQDPQFLISFYEKMQSDKGSIPDRFSAQQFSDYHSELNMSSLELGDSALYFCASSRGQGSTANEQYFGPGTRLTVT.

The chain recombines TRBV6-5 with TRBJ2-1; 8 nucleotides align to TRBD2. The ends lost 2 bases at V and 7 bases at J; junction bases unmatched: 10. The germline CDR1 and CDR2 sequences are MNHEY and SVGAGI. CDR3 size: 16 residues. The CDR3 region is CASSYRSGRGWNEQFF. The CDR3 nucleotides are TGTGCCAGCAGTTACCGCAGCGGGAGAGGGTGGAATGAGCAGTTCTTC.

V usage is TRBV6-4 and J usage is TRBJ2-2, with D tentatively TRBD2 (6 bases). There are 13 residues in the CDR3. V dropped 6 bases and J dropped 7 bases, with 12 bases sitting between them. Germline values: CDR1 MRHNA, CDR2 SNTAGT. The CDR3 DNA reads TGTGCCAGCAGCGCTAGCGAGGGCGGGGAGCTGTTTTTT. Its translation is CASSASEGGELFF.

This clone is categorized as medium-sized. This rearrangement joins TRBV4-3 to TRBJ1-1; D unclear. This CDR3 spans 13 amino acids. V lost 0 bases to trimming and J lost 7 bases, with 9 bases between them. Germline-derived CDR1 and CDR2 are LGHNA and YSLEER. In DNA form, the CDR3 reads TGCGCCAGCAGCCAAGATTTACGAGATGAAGCTTTCTTT. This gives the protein CASSQDLRDEAFF.

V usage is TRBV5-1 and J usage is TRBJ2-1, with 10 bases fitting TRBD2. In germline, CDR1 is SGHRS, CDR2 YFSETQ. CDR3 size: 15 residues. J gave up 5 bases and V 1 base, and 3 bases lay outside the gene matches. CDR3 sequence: CASSLKSGGDNEQFF. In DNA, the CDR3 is TGCGCCAGCAGCTTGAAAAGCGGGGGGGACAATGAGCAGTTCTTC.

Written as DNA, the CDR3 is TGTGCCAGCAGCTTTATCTACGAGCAGTACTTC. The encoded protein is CASSFIYEQYF. The chain carries TRBV5-8 and TRBJ2-7; D not certain. Germline lookup yields CDR1 SGHTS and CDR2 YDEGEE. Deletions cut 2 bases from V and 3 bases from J, with 3 bases between. This CDR3 is built from 11 residues.

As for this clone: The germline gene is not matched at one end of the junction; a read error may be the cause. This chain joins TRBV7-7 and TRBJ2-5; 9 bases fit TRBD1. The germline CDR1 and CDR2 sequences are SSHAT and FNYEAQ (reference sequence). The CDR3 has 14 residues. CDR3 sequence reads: CASSRDRGQETQYF. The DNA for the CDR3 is TGTGCTAGCAGCCGTGACAGGGGGCAAGAGACCCAGTACTTC.

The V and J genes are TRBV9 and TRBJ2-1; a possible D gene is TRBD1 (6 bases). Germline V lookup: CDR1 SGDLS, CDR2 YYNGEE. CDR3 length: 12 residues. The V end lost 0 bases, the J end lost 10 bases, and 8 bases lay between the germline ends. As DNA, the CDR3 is TGTGCCAGCAGCGTAGATGACAGGGAGCAGTTCTTC. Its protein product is CASSVDDREQFF.

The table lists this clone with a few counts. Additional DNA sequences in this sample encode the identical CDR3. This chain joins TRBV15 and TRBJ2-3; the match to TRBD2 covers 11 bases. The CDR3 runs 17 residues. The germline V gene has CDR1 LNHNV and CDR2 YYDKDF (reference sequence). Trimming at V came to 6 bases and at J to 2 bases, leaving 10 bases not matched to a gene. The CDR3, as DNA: TGTGCCACCAGTCCGCCCCCGGGACTAGCGGTCACAGATACGCAGTATTTT. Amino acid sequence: CATSPPPGLAVTDTQYF.

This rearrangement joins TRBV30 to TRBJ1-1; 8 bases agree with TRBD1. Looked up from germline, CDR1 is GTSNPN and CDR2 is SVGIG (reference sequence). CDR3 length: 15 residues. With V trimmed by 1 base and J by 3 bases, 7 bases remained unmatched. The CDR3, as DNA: TGTGCCTGGAGTGGCAGGGGGCGGAGGGACACTGAAGCTTTCTTT. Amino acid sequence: CAWSGRGRRDTEAFF.

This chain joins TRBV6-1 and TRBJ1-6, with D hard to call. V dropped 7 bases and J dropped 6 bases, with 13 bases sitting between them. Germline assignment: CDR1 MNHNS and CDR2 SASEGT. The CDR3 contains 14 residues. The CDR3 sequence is CASIKTLINSPLHF. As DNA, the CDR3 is TGTGCCAGCATTAAGACACTTATTAATTCACCCCTCCACTTT.

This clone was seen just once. The CDR3 DNA is TGTGCCAGCAGGGAGAAGGGGGTTAATATTGAAGCTTTCTTT. Residues: CASREKGVNIEAFF. This chain joins TRBV5-8 and TRBJ1-1, with D perhaps TRBD1 (6 bases). The CDR3 spans 14 residues. V dropped 5 bases and J dropped 7 bases, with 18 bases sitting between them. CDR1 is SGHTS, CDR2 YDEGEE, per germline.

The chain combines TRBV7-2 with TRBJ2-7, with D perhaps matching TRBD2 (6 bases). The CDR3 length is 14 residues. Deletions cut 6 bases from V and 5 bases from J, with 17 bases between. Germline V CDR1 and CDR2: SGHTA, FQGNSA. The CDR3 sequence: CASSFRPRGNEQYF. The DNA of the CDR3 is TGTGCCAGCAGTTTTAGGCCCCGGGGGAACGAGCAGTACTTC.

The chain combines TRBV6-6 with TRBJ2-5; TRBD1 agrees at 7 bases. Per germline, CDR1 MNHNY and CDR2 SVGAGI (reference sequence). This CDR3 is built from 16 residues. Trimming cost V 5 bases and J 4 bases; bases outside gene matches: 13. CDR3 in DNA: TGTGCCAGCAGTCCAGGCCCTCAGGGGGTTATAGAGACCCAGTACTTC. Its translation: CASSPGPQGVIETQYF.

DNA for the CDR3: TGTGCCAGCAGCTACGGGACAGGGGCTAACACTGAAGCTTTCTTT. Translating gives CASSYGTGANTEAFF. This rearrangement joins TRBV11-2 to TRBJ1-1, with 10 bases matching TRBD1. The CDR3 loop spans 15 amino acids. The V gene's germline CDR1 is SGHAT and CDR2 FQNNGV. V shed 4 bases and J 2 bases; nucleotides not matched to a gene: 4.

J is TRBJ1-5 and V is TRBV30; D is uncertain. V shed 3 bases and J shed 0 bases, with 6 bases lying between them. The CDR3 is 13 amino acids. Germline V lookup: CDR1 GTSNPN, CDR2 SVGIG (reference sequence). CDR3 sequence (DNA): TGTGCCTGGAGCTTGAATAGCAATCAGCCCCAGCATTTT. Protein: CAWSLNSNQPQHF.

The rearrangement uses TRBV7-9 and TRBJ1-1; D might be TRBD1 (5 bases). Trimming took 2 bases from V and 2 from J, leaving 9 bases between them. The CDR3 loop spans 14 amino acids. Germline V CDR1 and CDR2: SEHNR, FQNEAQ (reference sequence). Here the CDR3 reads CASSLSGGNTEAFF. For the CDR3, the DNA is TGTGCCAGCAGCTTATCTGGGGGAAACACTGAAGCTTTCTTT.

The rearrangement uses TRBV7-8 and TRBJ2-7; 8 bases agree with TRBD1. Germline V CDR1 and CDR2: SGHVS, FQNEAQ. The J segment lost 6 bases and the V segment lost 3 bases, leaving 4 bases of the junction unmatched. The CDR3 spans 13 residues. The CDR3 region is CASSFGTGSEQYF. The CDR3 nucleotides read TGTGCCAGCAGCTTTGGGACAGGAAGCGAGCAGTACTTC.

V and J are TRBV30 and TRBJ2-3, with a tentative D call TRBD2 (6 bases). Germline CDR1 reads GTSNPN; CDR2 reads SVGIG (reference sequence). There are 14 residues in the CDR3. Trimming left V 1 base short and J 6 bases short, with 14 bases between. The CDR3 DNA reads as TGTGCCTGGAGTGATGGGACTGGGTCTGATACGCAGTATTTT. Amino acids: CAWSDGTGSDTQYF.

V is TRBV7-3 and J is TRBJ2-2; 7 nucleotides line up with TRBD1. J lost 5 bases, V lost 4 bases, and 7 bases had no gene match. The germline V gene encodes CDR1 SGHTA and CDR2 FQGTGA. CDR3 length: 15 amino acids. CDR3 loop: CASSSGQAWTGELFF. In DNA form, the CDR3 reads TGTGCCAGCAGCTCCGGACAGGCGTGGACCGGGGAGCTGTTTTTT.

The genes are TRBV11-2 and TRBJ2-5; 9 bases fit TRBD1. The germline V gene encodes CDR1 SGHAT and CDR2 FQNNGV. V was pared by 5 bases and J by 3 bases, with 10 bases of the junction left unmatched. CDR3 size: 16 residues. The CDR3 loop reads CASSLSAGQGKETQYF. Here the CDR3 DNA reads TGTGCCAGCAGCCTCTCGGCGGGACAGGGAAAAGAGACCCAGTACTTC.

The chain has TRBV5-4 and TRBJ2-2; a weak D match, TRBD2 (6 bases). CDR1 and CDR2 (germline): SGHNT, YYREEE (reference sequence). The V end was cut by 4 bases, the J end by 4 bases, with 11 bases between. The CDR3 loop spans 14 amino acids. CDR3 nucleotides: TGTGCCAGCAGCCCTGGGAGGCGCACCGGGGAGCTGTTTTTT. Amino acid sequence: CASSPGRRTGELFF.

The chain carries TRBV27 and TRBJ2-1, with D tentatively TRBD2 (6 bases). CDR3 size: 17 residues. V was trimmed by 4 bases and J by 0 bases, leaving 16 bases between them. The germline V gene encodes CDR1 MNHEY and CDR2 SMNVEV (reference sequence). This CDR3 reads CASSSTPGASSYNEQFF. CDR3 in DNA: TGTGCCAGCAGTTCTACCCCGGGAGCCAGCTCCTACAATGAGCAGTTCTTC.